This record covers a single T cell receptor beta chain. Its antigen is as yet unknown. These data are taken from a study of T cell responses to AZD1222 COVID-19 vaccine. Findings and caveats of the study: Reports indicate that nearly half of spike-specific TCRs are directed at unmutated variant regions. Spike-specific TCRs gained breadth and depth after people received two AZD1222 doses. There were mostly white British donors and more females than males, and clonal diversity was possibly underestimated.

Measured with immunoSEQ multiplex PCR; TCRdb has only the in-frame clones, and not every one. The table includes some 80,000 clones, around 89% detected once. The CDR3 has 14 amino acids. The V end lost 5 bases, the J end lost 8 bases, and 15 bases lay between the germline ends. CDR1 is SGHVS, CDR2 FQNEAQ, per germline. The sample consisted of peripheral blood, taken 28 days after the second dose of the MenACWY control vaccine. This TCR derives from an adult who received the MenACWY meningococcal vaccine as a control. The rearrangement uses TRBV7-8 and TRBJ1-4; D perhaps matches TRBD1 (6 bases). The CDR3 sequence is CASSARGKDEKLFF. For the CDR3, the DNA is TGTGCCAGCAGCGCTAGGGGGAAGGACGAAAAACTGTTTTTT. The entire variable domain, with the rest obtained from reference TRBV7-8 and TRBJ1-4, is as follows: GAGVSQSPRYKVAKRGQDVALRCDPISGHVSLFWYQQALGQGPEFLTYFQNEAQLDKSGLPSDRFFAERPEGSVSTLKIQRTQQEDSAVYLCASSARGKDEKLFFGSGTQLSVL.